Included here is one T cell receptor (beta chain) sequence, with context. CDR1 is SGHTA and CDR2 is FQGNSA in the germline V gene. Trimming took 3 bases from V and 4 from J, leaving 12 bases between them. The CDR3 totals 14 residues. The data originate from a study of blood T cell repertoires in COVID-19. The wider study: PBMCs, B-cell-depleted T cells, or T cells were the source of the cDNA or gDNA that made up the material.

Living in 24 US areas, the participants were between about 18 and 90 years of age. Among Cohort 3 donors, those recovered had two negative PCRs, clearance, or symptom resolution. Original data processing: Amplification from reference gene primers served as the basis for estimated nucleated cell counts. Clones were sequenced by immunoSEQ multiplex PCR, and TCRdb holds only the in-frame ones, with some missing. That table is the source of V, J and clone size, and D and trimming were worked out from the DNA. The data hold over 300,000 clones, with roughly 85% observed a single time. Sequencing was carried out using PBMCs or T cells enriched from blood (not recorded which). The chain has TRBV7-2 and TRBJ1-2; D is perhaps TRBD1 (6 bases). This clonotype was obtained from a man aged 25 to 45 who had recovered from COVID-19. In DNA form, the CDR3 reads TGTGCCAGCAGCTTCGGGGGGGCCTCCTATGGCTACACCTTC. This translates into CASSFGGASYGYTF.